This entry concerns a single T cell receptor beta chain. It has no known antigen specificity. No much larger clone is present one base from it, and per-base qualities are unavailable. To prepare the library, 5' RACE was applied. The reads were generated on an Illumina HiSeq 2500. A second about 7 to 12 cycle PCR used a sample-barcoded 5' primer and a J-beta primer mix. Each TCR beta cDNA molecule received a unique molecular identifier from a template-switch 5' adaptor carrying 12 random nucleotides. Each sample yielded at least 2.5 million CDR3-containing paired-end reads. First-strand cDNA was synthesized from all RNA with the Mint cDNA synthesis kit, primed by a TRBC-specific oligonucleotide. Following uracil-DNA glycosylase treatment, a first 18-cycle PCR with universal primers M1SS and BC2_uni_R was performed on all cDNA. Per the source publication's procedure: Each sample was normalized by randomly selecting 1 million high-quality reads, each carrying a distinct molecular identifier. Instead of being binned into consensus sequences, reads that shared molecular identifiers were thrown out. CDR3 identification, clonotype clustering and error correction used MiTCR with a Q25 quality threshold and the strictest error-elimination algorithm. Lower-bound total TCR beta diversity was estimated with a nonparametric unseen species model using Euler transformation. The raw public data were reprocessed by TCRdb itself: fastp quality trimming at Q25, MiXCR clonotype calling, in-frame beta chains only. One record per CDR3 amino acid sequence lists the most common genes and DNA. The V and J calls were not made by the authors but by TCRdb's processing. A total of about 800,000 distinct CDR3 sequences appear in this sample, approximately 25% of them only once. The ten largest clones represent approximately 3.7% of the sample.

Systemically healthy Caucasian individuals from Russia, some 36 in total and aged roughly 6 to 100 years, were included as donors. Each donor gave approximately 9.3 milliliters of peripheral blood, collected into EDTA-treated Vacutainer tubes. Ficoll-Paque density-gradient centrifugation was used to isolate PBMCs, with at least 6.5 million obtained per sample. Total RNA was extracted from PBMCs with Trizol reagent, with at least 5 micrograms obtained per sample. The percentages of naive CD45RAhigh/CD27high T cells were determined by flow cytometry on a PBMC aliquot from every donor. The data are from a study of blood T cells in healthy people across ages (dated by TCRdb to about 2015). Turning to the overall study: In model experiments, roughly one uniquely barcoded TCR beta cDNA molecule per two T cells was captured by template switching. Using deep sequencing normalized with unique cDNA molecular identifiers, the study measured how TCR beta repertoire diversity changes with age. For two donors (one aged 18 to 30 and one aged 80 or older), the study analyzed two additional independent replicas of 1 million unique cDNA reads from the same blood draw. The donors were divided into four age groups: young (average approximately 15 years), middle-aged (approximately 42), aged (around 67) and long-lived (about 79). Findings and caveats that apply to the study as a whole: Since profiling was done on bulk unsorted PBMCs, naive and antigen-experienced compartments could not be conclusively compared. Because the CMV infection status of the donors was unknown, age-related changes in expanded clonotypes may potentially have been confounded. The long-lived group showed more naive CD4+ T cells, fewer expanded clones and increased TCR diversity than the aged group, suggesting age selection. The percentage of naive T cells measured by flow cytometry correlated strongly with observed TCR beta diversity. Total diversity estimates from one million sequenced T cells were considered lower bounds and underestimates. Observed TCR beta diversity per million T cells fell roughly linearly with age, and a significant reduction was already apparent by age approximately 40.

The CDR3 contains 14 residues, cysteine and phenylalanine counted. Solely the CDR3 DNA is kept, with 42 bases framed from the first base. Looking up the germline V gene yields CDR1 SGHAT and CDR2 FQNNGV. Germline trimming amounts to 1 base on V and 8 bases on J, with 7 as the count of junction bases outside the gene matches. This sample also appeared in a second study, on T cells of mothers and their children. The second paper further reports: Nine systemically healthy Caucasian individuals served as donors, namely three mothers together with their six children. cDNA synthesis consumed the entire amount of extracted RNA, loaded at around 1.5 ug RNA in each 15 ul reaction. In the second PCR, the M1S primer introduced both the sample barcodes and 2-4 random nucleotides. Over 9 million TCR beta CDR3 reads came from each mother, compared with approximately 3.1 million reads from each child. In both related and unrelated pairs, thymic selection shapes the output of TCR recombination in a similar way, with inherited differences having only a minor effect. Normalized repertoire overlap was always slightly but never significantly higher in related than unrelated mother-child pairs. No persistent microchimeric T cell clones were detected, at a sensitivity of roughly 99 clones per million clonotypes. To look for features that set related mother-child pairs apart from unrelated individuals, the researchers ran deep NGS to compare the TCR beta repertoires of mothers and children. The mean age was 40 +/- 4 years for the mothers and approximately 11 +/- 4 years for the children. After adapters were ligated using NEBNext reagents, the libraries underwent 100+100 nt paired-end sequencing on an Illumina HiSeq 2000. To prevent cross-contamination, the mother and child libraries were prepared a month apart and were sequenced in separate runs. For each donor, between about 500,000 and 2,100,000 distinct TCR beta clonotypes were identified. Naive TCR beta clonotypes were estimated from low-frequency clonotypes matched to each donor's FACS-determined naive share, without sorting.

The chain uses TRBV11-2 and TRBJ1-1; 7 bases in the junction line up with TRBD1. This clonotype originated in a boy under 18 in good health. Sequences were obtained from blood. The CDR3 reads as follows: CASSLGRETGEAFF. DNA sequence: TGTGCCAGCAGCTTAGGGCGGGAGACAGGGGAAGCTTTCTTT.